There are many counts of the clone carrying this T cell receptor beta chain. The sample originates from a study of metastatic and nonmetastatic thyroid tumors. Germline V gene lookup returns CDR1 MNHEY and CDR2 SVGEGT. This CDR3 has 15 amino acids. Trimming took 4 bases from V and 4 from J, leaving 14 bases between them. Thyroid surgery took place with no prior treatment in any patient. Through MiXCR, TCRdb re-clonotyped the PCR reads. Of fewer than 40,000 clones in the sample, approximately 20% were seen once. The sample consisted of tumor tissue. The sequence was obtained from a female donor with papillary thyroid cancer or a benign thyroid nodule (not recorded which). Some clones in this sample may be carry-over from other donors' samples. V usage is TRBV6-2 or TRBV6-3 and J usage is TRBJ2-1; TRBD2 is a possible D gene (5 bases). CDR3 bases: TGTGCCAGCAGTTCACTAGATTTCGGGTACAATGAGCAGTTCTTC. Residues: CASSSLDFGYNEQFF.